The T cell receptor (beta chain) under discussion was sequenced for a study of blood T cell repertoires in COVID-19. Looking at the study overall: COVID-19 samples collected from the United States, Italy and Spain covered acute and convalescent phases. Nucleic acid was either cDNA or gDNA, and it came from T cells, B-cell-depleted T cells, or PBMCs.

This clone was seen a single time. J was trimmed by 3 bases and V by 8 bases; bases with no gene match: 6. CDR1 and CDR2 (germline): LNHDA, SQIVND (reference sequence). This CDR3 has 14 residues. Per the study methods: Estimates of nucleated cell counts were drawn from the amplification of reference gene primers. TCRdb keeps only in-frame clones here, not all; method: immunoSEQ multiplex PCR. That table supplies the V and J calls and clone size; D and trimming were determined from the DNA. The sample holds about 280,000 clones, 85% seen once. The study recruited people aged roughly 18 to 89 years across approximately 24 US areas.

V usage is TRBV19 and J usage is TRBJ2-5; TRBD1 aligns across 10 bases. Sequenced input: PBMCs or T cells enriched from blood (not recorded which). The receptor was derived from a woman between 50 and 59 years old who had recovered from COVID-19. As DNA, the CDR3 is TGTGCCAGTCGGGACAGGGGTAGAGAAGAGACCCAGTACTTC. Translation gives CASRDRGREETQYF.